This T cell receptor (beta chain) emerged from a study of T-cell memory formation after mild COVID-19. The CDR3 sequence is 16 residues long. Germline loops: CDR1 DFQATT, CDR2 SNEGSKA (reference sequence). V was pared by 3 bases and J by 8 bases, with 23 bases between. At least ten counts were recorded for this clonotype. Each CDR3 protein gets one entry after TCRdb re-called the 5' RACE reads with MiXCR. The sample lists roughly 350,000 distinct CDR3 sequences; roughly 15% were seen once. The sequence derives from a man between 18 and 35 years old who had mild COVID-19 (a few samples of this study predate the infection). Cell type and time point are not known. The sequenced material came from PBMCs or a T cell subset sorted from them (not recorded which). V usage is TRBV20-1 and J usage is TRBJ2-1; D is perhaps TRBD2 (6 bases). CDR3 amino acids: CSARALGRGDADEQFF. CDR3 coding DNA: TGCAGTGCTAGGGCCTTGGGGCGCGGGGATGCGGATGAGCAGTTCTTC.